This T cell receptor (beta chain) was documented in a study of cytomegalovirus exposure and HLA in healthy donors. The PCR ran on 60 Vbeta and 13 Jbeta primers. Some clones are missing from TCRdb's copy, which holds only in-frame ones; the method was immunoSEQ multiplex PCR. The table has around 210,000 clones, approximately 81% seen once. Germline values: CDR1 SQVTM, CDR2 ANQGSEA. Trimming shortened V by 4 bases and J by 3 bases, and 12 bases separated the two germline ends. The CDR3 covers 13 residues. The V gene is TRBV29-1, the J gene TRBJ1-2, with a tentative D call TRBD1 (5 bases). This receptor was identified in a girl aged 2 to 10 in good health and CMV-seronegative. The sample was PBMCs. The CDR3 DNA reads TGCAGCGTTGGAGTCAGGGCGGACTATGGCTACACCTTC. Its protein is CSVGVRADYGYTF.